This T cell receptor (beta chain) is from a study of blood T cell repertoires in COVID-19. On the study more broadly: The United States, Italy and Spain provided the acute and convalescent COVID-19 samples. Sample material is recorded as cDNA or gDNA derived from T cells, B-cell-depleted T cells, or PBMCs.

With 3 bases clipped from V and 4 bases from J, the junction kept 8 bases outside the gene matches. CDR3 length: 16 amino acids. Germline V CDR1 and CDR2: KGHDR, SFDVKD. In the original analysis: Estimated nucleated cell counts came from reference gene primer amplification. TCRdb keeps only in-frame clones here, not all; method: immunoSEQ multiplex PCR. Clone size and V and J calls were adopted from that table, with D and trimming inferred from the DNA. The sample holds tens of thousands of clones, 70% to 90% seen once. The source of this sequence is a woman of 80 years or more in a cohort sampled during active or convalescent COVID-19. This chain uses TRBV24-1 with TRBJ2-3; 8 bases align to TRBD2. Sequencing was done on a sample of peripheral blood. The CDR3 sequence: CATSDSGSFISDTQYF. The DNA of the CDR3 is TGTGCCACCAGTGATAGCGGGAGTTTCATATCAGATACGCAGTATTTT.